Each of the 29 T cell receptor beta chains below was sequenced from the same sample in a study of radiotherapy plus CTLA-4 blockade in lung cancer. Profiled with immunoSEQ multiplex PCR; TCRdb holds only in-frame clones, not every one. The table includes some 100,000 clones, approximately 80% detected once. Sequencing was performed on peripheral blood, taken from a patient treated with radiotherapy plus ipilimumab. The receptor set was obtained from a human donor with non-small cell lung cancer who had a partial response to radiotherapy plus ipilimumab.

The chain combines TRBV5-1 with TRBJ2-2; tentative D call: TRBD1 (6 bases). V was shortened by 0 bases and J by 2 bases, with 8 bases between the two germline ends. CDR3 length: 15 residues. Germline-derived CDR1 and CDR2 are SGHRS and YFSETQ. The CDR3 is CASSLGQVNTGELFF. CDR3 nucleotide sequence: TGCGCCAGCAGCTTGGGACAGGTTAACACCGGGGAGCTGTTTTTT.

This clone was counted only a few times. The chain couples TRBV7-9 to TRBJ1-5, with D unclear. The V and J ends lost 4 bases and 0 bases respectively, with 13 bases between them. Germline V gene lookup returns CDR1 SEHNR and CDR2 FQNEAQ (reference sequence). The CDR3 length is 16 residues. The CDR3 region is CASSSGAAYSNQPQHF. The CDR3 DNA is TGTGCCAGCAGCTCGGGTGCAGCCTATAGCAATCAGCCCCAGCATTTT.

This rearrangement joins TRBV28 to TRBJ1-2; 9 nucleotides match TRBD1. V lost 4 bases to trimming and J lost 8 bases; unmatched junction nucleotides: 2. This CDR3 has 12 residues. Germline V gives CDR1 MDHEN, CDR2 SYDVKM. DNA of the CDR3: TGTGCCAGCAGTTGGACAGGGGAAGGCTACACCTTC. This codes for CASSWTGEGYTF.

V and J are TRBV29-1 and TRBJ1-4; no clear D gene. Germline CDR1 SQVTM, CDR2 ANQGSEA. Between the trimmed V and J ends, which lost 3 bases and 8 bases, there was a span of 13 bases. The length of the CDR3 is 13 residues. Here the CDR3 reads CSVDGRGGEKLFF. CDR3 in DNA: TGCAGCGTTGACGGACGTGGAGGGGAAAAACTGTTTTTT.

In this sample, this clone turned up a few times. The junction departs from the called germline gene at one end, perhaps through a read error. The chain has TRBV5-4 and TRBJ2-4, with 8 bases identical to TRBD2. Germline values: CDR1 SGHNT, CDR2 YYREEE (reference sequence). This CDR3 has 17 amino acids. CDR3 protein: CASSQVWVAGPKNIQYF. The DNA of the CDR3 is TGCGCCAGCAGCCAAGTTTGGGTAGCGGGACCCAAAAACATTCAGTACTTC.

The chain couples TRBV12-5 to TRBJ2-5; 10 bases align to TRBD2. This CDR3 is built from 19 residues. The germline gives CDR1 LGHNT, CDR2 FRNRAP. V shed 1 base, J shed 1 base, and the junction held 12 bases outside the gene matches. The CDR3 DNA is TGTGCTAGTGGTTTGGGCTTCAGCGGGAGGGCACAAGTCCAAGAGACCCAGTACTTC. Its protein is CASGLGFSGRAQVQETQYF.

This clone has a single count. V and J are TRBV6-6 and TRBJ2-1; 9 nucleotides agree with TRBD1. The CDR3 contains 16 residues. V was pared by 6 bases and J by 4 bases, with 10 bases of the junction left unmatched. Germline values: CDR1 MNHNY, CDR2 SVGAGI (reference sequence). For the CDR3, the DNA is TGTGCCAGCAGGCCCCCAGCGGGACAGGGTTACAATGAGCAGTTCTTC. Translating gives CASRPPAGQGYNEQFF.

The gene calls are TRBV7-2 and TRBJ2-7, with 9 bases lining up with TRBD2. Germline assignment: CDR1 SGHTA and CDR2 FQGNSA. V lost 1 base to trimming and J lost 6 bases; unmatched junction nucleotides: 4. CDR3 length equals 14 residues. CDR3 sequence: CASSLVAGGPEQYV. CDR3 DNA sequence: TGTGCCAGCAGCTTAGTTGCGGGAGGGCCCGAGCAGTACGTC.

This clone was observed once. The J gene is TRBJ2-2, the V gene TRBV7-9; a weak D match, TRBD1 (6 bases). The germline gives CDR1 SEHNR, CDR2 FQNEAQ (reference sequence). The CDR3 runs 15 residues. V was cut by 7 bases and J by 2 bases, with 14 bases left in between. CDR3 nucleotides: TGTGCCAGCATCCAAGGACAGCCAAACACCGGGGAGCTGTTTTTT. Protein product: CASIQGQPNTGELFF. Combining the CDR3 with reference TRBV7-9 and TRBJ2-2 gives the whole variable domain DTGVSQNPRHKITKRGQNVTFRCDPISEHNRLYWYRQTLGQGPEFLTYFQNEAQLEKSRLLSDRFSAERPKGSFSTLEIQRTEQGDSAMYLCASIQGQPNTGELFFGEGSRLTVL.

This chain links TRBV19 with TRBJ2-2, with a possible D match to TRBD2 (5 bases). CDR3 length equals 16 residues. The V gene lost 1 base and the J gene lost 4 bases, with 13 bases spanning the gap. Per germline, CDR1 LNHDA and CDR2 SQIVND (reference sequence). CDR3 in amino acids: CASSIAAIEGTGELFF. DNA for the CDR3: TGTGCCAGTAGTATAGCGGCTATTGAGGGCACCGGGGAGCTGTTTTTT.

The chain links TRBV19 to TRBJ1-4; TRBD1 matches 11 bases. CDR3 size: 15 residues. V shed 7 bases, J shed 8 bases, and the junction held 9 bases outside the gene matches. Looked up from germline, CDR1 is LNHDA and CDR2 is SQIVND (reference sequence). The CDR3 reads CASNFPGQGGEKLFF. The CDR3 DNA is TGTGCCAGTAACTTTCCGGGACAGGGGGGCGAAAAACTGTTTTTT.

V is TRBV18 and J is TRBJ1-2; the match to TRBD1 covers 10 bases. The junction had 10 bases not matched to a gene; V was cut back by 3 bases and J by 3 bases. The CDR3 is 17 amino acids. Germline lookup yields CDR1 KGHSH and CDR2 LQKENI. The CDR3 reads CASSPLGQGLGDYGYTF. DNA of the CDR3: TGTGCCAGCTCACCCCTGGGACAGGGGTTGGGGGACTATGGCTACACCTTC.

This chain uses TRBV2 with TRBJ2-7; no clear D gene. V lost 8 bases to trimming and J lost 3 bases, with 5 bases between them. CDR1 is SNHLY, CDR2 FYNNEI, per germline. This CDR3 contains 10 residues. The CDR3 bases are TGTGCCAGCCGACTCTACGAGCAGTACGTC. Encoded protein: CASRLYEQYV.

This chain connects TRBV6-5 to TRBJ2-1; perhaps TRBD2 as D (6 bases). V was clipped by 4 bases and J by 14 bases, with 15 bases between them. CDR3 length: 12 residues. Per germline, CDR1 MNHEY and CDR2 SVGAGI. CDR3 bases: TGTGCCAGCAGTTTCGGACGCGGAGGGGAGTTCTTC. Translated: CASSFGRGGEFF.

The CDR3 is CASSPRAGGDEKLFF. CDR3 coding DNA: TGTGCCAGCTCACCAAGGGCGGGGGGCGATGAAAAACTGTTTTTT. The rearrangement links TRBV18 to TRBJ1-4, with D perhaps TRBD1 (6 bases). This CDR3 is built from 15 residues. From germline, CDR1 is KGHSH and CDR2 LQKENI. V dropped 2 bases and J dropped 6 bases, with 13 bases sitting between them.

CDR3 sequence: CASSHLDKKSQYF. The CDR3 region has the DNA TGTGCCAGCAGCCATCTGGACAAGAAGAGCCAGTACTTC. The rearrangement links TRBV14 to TRBJ2-5, with D possibly being TRBD1 (5 bases). Trimming cost V 3 bases and J 10 bases, with 15 bases left between them. CDR1 is SGHDN and CDR2 is FVKESK in the germline V gene. This CDR3 has 13 amino acids.

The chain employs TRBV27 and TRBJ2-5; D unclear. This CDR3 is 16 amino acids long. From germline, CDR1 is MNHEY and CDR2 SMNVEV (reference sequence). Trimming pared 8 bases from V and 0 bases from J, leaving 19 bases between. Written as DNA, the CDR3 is TGTGCCAGCGGGCACCCGTCGCCGGCGTACCAAGAGACCCAGTACTTC. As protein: CASGHPSPAYQETQYF.

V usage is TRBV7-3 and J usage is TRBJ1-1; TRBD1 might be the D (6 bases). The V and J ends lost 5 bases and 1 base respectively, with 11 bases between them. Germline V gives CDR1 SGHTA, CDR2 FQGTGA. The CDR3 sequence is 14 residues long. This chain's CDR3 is CASSPGHQNTEAFF. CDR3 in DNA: TGTGCCAGCAGCCCGGGACACCAGAACACTGAAGCTTTCTTT.

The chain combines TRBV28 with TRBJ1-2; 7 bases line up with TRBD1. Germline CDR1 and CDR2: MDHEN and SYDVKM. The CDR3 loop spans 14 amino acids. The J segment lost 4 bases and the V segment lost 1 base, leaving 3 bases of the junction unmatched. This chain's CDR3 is CASSLFDRVYGYTF. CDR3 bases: TGTGCCAGCAGTTTATTTGACAGGGTCTATGGCTACACCTTC.

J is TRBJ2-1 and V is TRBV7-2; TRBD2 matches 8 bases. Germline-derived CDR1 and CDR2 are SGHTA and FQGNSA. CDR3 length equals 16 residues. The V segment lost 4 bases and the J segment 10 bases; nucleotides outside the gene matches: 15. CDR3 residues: CASSSPFSGKGREQFF. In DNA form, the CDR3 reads TGTGCCAGCAGCTCACCATTTAGCGGGAAAGGGAGGGAGCAGTTCTTC.

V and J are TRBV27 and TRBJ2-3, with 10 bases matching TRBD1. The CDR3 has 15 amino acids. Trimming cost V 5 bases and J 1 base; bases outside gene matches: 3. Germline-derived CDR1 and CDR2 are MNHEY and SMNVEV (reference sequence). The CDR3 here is CASSPGTGGTDTQYF. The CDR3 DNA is TGTGCCAGCAGTCCGGGGACAGGGGGCACAGATACGCAGTATTTT.

CDR3 in amino acids: CATSRLYNEQFF. CDR3 bases: TGTGCCACCAGCAGACTCTACAATGAGCAGTTCTTC. The gene calls are TRBV15 and TRBJ2-1, with D uncertain. This CDR3 has 12 amino acids. Germline V gene sequence: CDR1 LNHNV, CDR2 YYDKDF (reference sequence). V lost 2 bases and J 3 bases, leaving 2 bases between the germline ends.

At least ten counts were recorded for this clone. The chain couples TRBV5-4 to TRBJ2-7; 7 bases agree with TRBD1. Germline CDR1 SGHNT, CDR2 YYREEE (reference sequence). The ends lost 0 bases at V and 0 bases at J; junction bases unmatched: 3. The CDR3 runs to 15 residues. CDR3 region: CASSLDRGPSYEQYV. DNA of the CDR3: TGTGCCAGCAGCTTGGACAGGGGCCCCTCCTACGAGCAGTACGTC.

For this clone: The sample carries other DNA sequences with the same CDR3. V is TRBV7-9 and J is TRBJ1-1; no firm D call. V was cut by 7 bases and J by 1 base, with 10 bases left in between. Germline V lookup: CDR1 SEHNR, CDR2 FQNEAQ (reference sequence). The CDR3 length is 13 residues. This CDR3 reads CASTRGENTEAFF. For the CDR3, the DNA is TGTGCCAGCACCCGTGGAGAGAACACTGAAGCTTTCTTT.

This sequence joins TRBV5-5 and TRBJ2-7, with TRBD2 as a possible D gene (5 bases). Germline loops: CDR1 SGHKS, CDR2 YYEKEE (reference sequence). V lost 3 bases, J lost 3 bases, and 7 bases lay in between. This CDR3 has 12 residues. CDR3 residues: CASSSGNYEQYV. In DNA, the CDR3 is TGTGCCAGCAGCTCGGGGAACTACGAGCAGTACGTC.

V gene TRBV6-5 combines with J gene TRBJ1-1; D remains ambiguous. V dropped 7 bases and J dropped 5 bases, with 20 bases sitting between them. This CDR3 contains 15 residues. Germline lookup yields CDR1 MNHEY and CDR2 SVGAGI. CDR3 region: CASTPPKGGRTEAFF. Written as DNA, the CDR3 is TGTGCCAGCACTCCTCCAAAAGGAGGACGTACTGAAGCTTTCTTT.

The CDR3 nucleotides are TGTGCCAGCAGCCTGAGGGTAGCTAACTATGGCTACACCTTC. Protein product: CASSLRVANYGYTF. This sequence joins TRBV2 and TRBJ1-2, with no clear D. The CDR3 length is 14 residues. V was pared by 6 bases and J by 0 bases, with 11 bases between. Germline CDR1 and CDR2: SNHLY and FYNNEI.

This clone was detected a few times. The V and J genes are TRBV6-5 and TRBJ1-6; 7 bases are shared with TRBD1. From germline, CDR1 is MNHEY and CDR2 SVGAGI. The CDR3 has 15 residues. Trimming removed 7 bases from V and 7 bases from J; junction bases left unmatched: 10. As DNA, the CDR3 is TGTGCCAGCACTGTAACAGGGGATGGCAATTCACCCCTCCACTTT. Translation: CASTVTGDGNSPLHF.

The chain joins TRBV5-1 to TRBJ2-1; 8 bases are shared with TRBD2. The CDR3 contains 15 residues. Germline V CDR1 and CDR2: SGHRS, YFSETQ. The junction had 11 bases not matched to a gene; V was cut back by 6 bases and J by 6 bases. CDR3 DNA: TGCGCCAGCATTGCGGGACGCGGGACTAGCAATGAGCAGTTCTTC. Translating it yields CASIAGRGTSNEQFF.